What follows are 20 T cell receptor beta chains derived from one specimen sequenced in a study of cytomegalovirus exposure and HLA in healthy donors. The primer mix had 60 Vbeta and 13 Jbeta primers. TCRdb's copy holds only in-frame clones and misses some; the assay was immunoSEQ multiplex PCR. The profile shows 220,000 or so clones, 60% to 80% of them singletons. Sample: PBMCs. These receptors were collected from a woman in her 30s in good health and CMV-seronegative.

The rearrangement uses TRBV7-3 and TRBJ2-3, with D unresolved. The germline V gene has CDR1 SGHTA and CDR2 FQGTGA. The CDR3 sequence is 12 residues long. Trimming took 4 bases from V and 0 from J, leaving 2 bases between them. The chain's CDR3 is CASSSSTDTQYF. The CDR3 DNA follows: TGTGCCAGCAGCTCTAGCACAGATACGCAGTATTTT.

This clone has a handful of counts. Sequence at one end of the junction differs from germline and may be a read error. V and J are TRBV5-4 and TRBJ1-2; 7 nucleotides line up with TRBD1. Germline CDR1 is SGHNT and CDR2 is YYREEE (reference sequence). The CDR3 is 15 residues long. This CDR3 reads CASSIRTGFMDGYTF. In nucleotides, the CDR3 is TGTGCCAGCAGCATCAGGACAGGCTTTATGGATGGCTACACATTC.

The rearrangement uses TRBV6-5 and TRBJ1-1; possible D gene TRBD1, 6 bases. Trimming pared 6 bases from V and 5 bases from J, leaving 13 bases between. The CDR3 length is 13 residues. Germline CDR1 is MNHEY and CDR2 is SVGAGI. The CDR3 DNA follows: TGTGCCAGCAGGGGCAGGGGTCGGACTGAAGCTTTCTTT. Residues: CASRGRGRTEAFF.

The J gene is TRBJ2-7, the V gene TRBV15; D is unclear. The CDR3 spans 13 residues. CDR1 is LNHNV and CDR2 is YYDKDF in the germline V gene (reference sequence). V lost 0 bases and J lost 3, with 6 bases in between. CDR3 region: CATSRDSVYEQYF. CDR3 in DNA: TGTGCCACCAGCAGAGATTCAGTCTACGAGCAGTACTTC. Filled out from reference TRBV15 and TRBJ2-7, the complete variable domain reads DAMVIQNPRYQVTQFGKPVTLSCSQTLNHNVMYWYQQKSSQAPKLLFHYYDKDFNNEADTPDNFQSRRPNTSFCFLDIRSPGLGDTAMYLCATSRDSVYEQYFGPGTRLTVT.

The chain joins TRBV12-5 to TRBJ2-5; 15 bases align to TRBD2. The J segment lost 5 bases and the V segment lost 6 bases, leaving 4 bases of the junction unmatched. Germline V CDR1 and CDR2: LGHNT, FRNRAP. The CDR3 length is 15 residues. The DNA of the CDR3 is TGTGCTAGTGGGTCCGGACTAGCGGGGGGGGAGACCCAGTACTTC. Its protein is CASGSGLAGGETQYF.

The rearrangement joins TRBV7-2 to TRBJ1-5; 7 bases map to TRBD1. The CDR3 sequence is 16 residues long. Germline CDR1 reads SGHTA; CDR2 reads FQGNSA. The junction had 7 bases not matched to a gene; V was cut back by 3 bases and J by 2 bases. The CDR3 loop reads CASSLTGSFGNQPQHF. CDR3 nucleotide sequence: TGTGCCAGCAGCTTGACAGGGTCATTTGGCAATCAGCCCCAGCATTTT.

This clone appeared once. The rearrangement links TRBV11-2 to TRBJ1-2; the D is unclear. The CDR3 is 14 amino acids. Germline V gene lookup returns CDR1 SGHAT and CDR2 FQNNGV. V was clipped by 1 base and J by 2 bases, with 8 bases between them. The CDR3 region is CASSLGLQNYGYTF. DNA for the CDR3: TGTGCCAGCAGCTTAGGCTTACAGAACTATGGCTACACCTTC.

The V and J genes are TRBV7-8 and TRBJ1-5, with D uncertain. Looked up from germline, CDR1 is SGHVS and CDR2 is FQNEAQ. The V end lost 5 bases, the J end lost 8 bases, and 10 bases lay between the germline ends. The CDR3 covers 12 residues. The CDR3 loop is CASSAVEEPQHF. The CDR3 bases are TGTGCCAGCAGCGCGGTAGAGGAGCCCCAGCATTTT.

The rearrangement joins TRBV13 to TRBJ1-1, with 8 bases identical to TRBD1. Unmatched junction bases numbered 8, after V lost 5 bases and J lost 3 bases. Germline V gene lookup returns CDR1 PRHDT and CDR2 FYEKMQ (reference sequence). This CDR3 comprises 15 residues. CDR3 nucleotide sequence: TGTGCCAGCAGCCCCCCGGACAGGGTGGACACTGAAGCTTTCTTT. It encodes CASSPPDRVDTEAFF. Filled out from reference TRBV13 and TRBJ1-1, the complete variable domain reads AAGVIQSPRHLIKEKRETATLKCYPIPRHDTVYWYQQGPGQDPQFLISFYEKMQSDKGSIPDRFSAQQFSDYHSELNMSSLELGDSALYFCASSPPDRVDTEAFFGQGTRLTVV.

The CDR3 DNA sequence: TGTGCCAGCAGCGTGGGGACATCGAACAATGAGCAGTTCTTC. As protein: CASSVGTSNNEQFF. V usage is TRBV9 and J usage is TRBJ2-1, with D tentatively TRBD1 (6 bases). The CDR3 length is 14 residues. Germline V gene lookup returns CDR1 SGDLS and CDR2 YYNGEE. The V gene lost 2 bases and the J gene lost 5 bases, with 11 bases spanning the gap.

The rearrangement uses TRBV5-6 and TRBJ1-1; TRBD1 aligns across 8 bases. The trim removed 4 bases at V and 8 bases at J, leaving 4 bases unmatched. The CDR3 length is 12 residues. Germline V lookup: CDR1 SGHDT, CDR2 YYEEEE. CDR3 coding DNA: TGTGCCAGCAGCCTGGGGACAGGCGAAGCTTTCTTT. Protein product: CASSLGTGEAFF.

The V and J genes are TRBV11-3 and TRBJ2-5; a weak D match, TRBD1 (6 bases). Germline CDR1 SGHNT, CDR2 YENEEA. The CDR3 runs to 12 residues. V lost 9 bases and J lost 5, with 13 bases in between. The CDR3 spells CASRGFGETQYF. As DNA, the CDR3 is TGTGCCAGTAGGGGGTTCGGGGAGACCCAGTACTTC.

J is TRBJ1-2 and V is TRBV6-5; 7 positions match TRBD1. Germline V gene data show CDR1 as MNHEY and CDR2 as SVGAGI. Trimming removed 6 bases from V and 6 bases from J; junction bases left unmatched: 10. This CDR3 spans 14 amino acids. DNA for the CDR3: TGTGCCAGCAGGGGACTGAGGCAGGGGGATGGCTACACCTTC. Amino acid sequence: CASRGLRQGDGYTF.

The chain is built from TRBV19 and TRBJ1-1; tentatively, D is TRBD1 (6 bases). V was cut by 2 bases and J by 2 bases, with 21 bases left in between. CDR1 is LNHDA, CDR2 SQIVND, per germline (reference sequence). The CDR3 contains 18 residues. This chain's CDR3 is CASSIPRVYRGLNTEAFF. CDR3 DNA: TGTGCCAGTAGTATACCTAGGGTATATAGGGGGTTAAACACTGAAGCTTTCTTT.

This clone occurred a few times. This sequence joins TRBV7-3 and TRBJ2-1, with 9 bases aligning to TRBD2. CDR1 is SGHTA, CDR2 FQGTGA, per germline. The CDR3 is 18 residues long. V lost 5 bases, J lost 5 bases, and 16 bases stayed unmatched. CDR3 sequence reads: CASSPRPGSGGLDNEQFF. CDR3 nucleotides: TGTGCCAGCAGCCCCCGCCCGGGAAGCGGGGGGCTTGACAATGAGCAGTTCTTC.

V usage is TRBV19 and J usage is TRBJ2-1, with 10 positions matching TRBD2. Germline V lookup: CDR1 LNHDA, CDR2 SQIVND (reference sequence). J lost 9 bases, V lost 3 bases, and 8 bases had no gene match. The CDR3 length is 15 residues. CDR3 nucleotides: TGTGCCAGTAGTATTGGTAGCGGGAGGTTTGGTGAGCAGTTCTTC. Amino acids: CASSIGSGRFGEQFF.

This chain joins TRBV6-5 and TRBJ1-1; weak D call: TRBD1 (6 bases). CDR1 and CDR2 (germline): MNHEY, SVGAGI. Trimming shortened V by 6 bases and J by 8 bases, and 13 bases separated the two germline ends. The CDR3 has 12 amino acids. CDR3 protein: CASRFGQLEAFF. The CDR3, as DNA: TGTGCCAGCAGATTTGGACAGCTCGAAGCTTTCTTT.

This chain's CDR3 is CASSLRSSGNTIYF. The CDR3 DNA is TGTGCCAGCAGCTTAAGGAGCTCTGGAAACACCATATATTTT. The rearrangement uses TRBV5-5 and TRBJ1-3; D unclear. Germline-derived CDR1 and CDR2 are SGHKS and YYEKEE (reference sequence). This CDR3 has 14 amino acids. The V end was cut by 2 bases, the J end by 0 bases, with 6 bases between.

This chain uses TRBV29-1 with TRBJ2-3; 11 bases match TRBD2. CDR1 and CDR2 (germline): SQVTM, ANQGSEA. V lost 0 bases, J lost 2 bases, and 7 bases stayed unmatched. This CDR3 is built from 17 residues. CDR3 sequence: CSVEEGTSGDITDTQYF. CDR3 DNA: TGCAGCGTTGAAGAGGGGACTAGCGGCGATATCACAGATACGCAGTATTTT.

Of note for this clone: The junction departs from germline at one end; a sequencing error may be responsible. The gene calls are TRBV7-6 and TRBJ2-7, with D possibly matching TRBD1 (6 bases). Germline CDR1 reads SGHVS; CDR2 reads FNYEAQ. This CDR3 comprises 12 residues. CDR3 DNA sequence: TGTGCCAGCAGCAGGGACACCCTAAGTCTTTTCTTC. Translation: CASSRDTLSLFF.